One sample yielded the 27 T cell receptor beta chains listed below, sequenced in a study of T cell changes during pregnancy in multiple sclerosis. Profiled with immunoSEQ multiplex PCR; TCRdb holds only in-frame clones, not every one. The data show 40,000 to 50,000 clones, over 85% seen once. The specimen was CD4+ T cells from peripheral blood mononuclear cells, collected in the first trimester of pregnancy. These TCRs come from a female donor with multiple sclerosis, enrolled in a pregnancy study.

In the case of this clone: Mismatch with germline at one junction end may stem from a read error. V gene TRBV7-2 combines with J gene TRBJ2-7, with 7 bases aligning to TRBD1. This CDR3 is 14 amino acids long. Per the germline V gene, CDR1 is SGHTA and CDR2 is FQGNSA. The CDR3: CASSLTGPSSEQYF. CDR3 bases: TGTGCCAGCAGCTTGACAGGGCCCTCCTCCGAGCAGTACTTC.

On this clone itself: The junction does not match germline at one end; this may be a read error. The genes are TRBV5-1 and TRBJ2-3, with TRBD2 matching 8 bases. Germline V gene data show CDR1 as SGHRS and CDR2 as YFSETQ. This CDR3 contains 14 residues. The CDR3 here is CASSLETSADPQYF. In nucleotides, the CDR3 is TGCGCCAGCAGCTTGGAGACTAGCGCAGATCCGCAGTATTTT.

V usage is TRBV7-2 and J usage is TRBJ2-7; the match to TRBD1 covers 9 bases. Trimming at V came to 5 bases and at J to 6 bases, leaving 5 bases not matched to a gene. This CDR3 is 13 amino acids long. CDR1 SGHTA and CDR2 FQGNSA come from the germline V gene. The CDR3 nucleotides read TGTGCCAGCAGCCGGGACAGGGTCACCGAGCAGTACTTC. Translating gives CASSRDRVTEQYF.

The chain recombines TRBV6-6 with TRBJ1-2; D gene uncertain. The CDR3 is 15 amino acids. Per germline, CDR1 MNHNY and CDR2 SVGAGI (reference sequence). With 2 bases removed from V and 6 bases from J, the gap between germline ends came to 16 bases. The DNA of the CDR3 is TGTGCCAGCAGTTACGGGCAGCTGAGTCGAAATGGCTACACCTTC. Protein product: CASSYGQLSRNGYTF.

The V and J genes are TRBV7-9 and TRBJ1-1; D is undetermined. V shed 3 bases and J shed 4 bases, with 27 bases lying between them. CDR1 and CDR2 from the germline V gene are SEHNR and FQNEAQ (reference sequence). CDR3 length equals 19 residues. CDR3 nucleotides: TGTGCCAGCAGCTTGTACCTTTGGGGAATCTCGTTGGAGGTCACTGAAGCTTTCTTT. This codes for CASSLYLWGISLEVTEAFF.

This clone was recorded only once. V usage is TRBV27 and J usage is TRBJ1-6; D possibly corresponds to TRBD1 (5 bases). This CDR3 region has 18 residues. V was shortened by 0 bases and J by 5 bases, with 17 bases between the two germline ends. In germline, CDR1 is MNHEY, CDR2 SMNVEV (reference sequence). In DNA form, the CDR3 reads TGTGCCAGCAGTTTATCGAGGCGGGGCAGCTACGATAATTCACCCCTCCACTTT. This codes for CASSLSRRGSYDNSPLHF.

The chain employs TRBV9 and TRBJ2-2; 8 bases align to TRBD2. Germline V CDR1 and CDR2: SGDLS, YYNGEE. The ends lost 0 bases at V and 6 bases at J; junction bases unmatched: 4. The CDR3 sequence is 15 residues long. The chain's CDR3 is CASSVGAGGAGELFF. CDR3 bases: TGTGCCAGCAGCGTAGGGGCGGGAGGAGCCGGGGAGCTGTTTTTT.

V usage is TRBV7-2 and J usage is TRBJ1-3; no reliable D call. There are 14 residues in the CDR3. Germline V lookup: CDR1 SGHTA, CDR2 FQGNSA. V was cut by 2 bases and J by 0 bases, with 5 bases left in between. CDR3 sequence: CASSLQNSGNTIYF. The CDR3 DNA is TGTGCCAGCAGCTTACAAAACTCTGGAAACACCATATATTTT.

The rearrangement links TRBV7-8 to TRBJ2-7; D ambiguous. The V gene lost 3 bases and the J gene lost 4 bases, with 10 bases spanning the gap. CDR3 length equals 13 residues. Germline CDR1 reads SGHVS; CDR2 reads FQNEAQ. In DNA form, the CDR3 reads TGTGCCAGCAGCTTGAGTTCCCCTTACGAGCAGTACTTC. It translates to CASSLSSPYEQYF.

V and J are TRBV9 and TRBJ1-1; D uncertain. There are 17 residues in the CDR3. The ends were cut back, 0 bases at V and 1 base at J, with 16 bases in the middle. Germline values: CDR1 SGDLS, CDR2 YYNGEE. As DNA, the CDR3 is TGTGCCAGCAGCGTAGGGCAGGCGACACTCAAGAACACTGAAGCTTTCTTT. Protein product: CASSVGQATLKNTEAFF.

The CDR3 protein is CASKARGRNTEAFF. For the CDR3, the DNA is TGTGCCAGCAAGGCGAGGGGGAGGAACACTGAAGCTTTCTTT. The chain is built from TRBV6-5 and TRBJ1-1; TRBD1 might be the D (6 bases). The germline V gene encodes CDR1 MNHEY and CDR2 SVGAGI. The CDR3 is made up of 14 amino acids. V was shortened by 7 bases and J by 1 base, with 13 bases between the two germline ends.

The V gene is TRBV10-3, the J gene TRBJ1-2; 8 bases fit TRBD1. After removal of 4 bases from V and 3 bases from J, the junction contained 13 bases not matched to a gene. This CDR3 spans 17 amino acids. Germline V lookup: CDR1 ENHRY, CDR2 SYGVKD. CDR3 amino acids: CAISAGQAPLRDYGYTF. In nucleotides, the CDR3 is TGTGCCATCAGTGCGGGACAGGCTCCCCTGAGGGACTATGGCTACACCTTC.

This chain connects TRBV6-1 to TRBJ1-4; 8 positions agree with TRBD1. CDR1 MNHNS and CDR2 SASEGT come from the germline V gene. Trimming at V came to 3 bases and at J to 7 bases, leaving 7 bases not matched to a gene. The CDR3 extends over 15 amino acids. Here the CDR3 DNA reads TGTGCCAGCAGTGACTCGGGACAGGTCGCTGAAAAACTGTTTTTT. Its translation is CASSDSGQVAEKLFF.

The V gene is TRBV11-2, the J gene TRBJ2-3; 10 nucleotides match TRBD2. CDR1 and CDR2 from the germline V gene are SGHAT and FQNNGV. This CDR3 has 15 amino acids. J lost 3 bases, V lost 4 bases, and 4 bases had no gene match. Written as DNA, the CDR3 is TGTGCCAGCAGCTCAGCGGGGGGGGATACAGATACGCAGTATTTT. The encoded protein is CASSSAGGDTDTQYF. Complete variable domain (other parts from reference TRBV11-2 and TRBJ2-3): EAGVAQSPRYKIIEKRQSVAFWCNPISGHATLYWYQQILGQGPKLLIQFQNNGVVDDSQLPKDRFSAERLKGVDSTLKIQPAKLEDSAVYLCASSSAGGDTDTQYFGPGTRLTVL.

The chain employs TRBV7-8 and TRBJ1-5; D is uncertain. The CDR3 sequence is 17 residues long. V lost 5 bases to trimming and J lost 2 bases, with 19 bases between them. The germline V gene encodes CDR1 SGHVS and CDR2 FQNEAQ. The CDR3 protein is CASSQTQARGGNQPQHF. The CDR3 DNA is TGTGCCAGCAGCCAGACGCAGGCTCGGGGAGGCAATCAGCCCCAGCATTTT.

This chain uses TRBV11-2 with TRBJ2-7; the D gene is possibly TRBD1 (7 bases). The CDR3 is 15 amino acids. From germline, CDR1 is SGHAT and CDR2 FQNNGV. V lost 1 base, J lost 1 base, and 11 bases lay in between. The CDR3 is CASSLVAGGSYEQYF. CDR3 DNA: TGTGCCAGCAGCTTAGTGGCAGGGGGGTCCTACGAGCAGTACTTC.

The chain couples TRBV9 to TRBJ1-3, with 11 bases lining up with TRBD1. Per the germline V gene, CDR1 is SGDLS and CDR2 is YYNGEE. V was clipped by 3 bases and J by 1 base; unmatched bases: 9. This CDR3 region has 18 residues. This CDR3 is CASSGDRGTLHSGNTIYF. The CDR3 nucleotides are TGTGCCAGCAGCGGGGACAGGGGGACGCTACATTCTGGAAACACCATATATTTT.

CDR3 sequence (DNA): TGTGCCAGCTCACCCAGGGGTCAAGAGACCCAGTACTTC. Its translation: CASSPRGQETQYF. V is TRBV18 and J is TRBJ2-5, with D perhaps matching TRBD1 (6 bases). The CDR3 runs to 13 residues. The ends were cut back, 3 bases at V and 2 bases at J, with 7 bases in the middle. Looked up from germline, CDR1 is KGHSH and CDR2 is LQKENI.

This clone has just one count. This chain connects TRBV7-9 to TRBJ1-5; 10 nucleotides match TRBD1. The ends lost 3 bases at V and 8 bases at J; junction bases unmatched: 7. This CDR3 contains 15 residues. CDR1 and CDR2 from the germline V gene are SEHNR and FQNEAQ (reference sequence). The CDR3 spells CASSFGRDRGKPQHF. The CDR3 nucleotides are TGTGCCAGCAGCTTTGGCCGGGACAGGGGTAAGCCCCAGCATTTT.

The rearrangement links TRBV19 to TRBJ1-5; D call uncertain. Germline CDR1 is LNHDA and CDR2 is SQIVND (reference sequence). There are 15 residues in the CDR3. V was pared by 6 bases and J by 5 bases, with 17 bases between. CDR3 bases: TGTGCCAGTAGGGGCTCGGGGAGGGTCGATCAGCCCCAGCATTTT. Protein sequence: CASRGSGRVDQPQHF. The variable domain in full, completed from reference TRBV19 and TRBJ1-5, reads DGGITQSPKYLFRKEGQNVTLSCEQNLNHDAMYWYRQDPGQGLRLIYYSQIVNDFQKGDIAEGYSVSREKKESFPLTVTSAQKNPTAFYLCASRGSGRVDQPQHFGDGTRLSIL.

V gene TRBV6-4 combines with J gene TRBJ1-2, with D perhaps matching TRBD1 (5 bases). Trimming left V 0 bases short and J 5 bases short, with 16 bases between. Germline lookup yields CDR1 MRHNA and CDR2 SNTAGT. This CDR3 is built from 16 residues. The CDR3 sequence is CASSDSYGTRGYGYTF. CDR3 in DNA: TGTGCCAGCAGTGACTCTTATGGGACGCGGGGGTATGGCTACACCTTC.

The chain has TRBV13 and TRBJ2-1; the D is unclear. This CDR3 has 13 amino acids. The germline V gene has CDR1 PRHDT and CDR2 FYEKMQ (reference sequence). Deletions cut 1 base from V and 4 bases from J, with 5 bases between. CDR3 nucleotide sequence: TGTGCCAGCAGCTTAGTGAGTTACAATGAGCAGTTCTTC. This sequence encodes CASSLVSYNEQFF.

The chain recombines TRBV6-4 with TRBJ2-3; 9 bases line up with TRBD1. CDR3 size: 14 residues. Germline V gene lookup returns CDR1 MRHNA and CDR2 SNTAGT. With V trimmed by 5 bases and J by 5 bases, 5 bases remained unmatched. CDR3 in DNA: TGTGCCAGCAGTTCTACAGGGGGCTTAGATACGCAGTATTTT. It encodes CASSSTGGLDTQYF.

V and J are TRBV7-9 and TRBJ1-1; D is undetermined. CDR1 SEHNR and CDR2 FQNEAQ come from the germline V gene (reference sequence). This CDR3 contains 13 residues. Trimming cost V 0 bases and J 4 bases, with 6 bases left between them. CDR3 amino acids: CASSLAGATEAFF. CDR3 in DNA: TGTGCCAGCAGCTTAGCGGGAGCCACTGAAGCTTTCTTT.

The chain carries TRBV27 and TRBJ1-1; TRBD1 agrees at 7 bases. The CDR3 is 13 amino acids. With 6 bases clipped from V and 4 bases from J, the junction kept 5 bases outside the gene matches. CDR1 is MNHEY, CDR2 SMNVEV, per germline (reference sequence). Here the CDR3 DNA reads TGTGCCAGCAGGCTACAGGGGACCACTGAAGCTTTCTTT. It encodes CASRLQGTTEAFF.

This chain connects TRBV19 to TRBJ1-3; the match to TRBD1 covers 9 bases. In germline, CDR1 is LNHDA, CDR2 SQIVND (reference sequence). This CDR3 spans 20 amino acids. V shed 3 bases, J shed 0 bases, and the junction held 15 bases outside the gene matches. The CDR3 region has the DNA TGTGCCAGTAGTATCCGGAGGCTGGGACAGGGTGAAGACTCTGGAAACACCATATATTTT. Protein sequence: CASSIRRLGQGEDSGNTIYF.

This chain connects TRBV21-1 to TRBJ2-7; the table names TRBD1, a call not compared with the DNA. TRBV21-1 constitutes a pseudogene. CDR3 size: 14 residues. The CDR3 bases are TGTGCCAGCAGCAGGGGACAGGGTCCCTACGAGCAGTACTTC. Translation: CASSRGQGPYEQYF.